The 8 T cell receptor beta chains below all came from one sample that was sequenced in a study of T cells in Graves' hyperthyroidism and ophthalmopathy. RNA transcripts were the template for amplifying TCR beta CDR3 regions. A set of HTBI primers served as the primers for a first-round RT-PCR of the TCR CDR3. Via MiXCR, TCRdb re-called the multiplex PCR reads, giving one row per CDR3 protein. This table holds hundreds of thousands of distinct CDR3 sequences, 14% to 15% found once. The sample consisted of blood. Receptors originate from a man aged 18 to 30 with Graves' ophthalmopathy.

V gene TRBV27 combines with J gene TRBJ1-2; no definite D call. The CDR3 is 13 amino acids. With 5 bases removed from V and 8 bases from J, the gap between germline ends came to 15 bases. Per germline, CDR1 MNHEY and CDR2 SMNVEV (reference sequence). The DNA for the CDR3 is TGTGCCAGCAGTCGGCACCGCCCGTGGGGCTACACCTTC. It specifies CASSRHRPWGYTF.

Comment on this clonotype: A much larger clonotype is one base distant, so this may be a read error. The CDR3 protein is CASRPLFSDHEQFF. Written as DNA, the CDR3 is TGTGCCAGCCGACCCCTCTTTAGCGACCACGAGCAGTTCTTC. V usage is TRBV2 and J usage is TRBJ2-1; possible D gene TRBD2, 5 bases. CDR3 length equals 14 residues. Germline values: CDR1 SNHLY, CDR2 FYNNEI. Trimming stripped 8 bases from V and 10 bases from J, with 21 bases between.

This clonotype has more than one count but fewer than ten. DNA of the CDR3: TGTGCCACCAGCAGAGATGTGACGGAAGGGCTAACAGATACGCAGTATTTT. Encoded protein: CATSRDVTEGLTDTQYF. V gene TRBV15 combines with J gene TRBJ2-3; D is unclear. This CDR3 comprises 17 residues. The V and J ends lost 0 bases and 3 bases respectively, with 16 bases between them. CDR1 is LNHNV, CDR2 YYDKDF, per germline (reference sequence).

The chain employs TRBV10-3 and TRBJ2-2; tentatively, D is TRBD1 (6 bases). CDR1 ENHRY and CDR2 SYGVKD come from the germline V gene. The CDR3 has 13 residues. V shed 2 bases and J shed 7 bases, with 8 bases lying between them. CDR3 protein: CAISETGFGELFF. Written as DNA, the CDR3 is TGTGCCATCAGTGAGACAGGGTTCGGGGAGCTGTTTTTT.

This clonotype was recorded many times. The chain is built from TRBV5-1 and TRBJ2-3; 9 bases match TRBD1. CDR3 length equals 17 residues. J was trimmed by 2 bases and V by 4 bases; bases with no gene match: 11. Per the germline V gene, CDR1 is SGHRS and CDR2 is YFSETQ. In nucleotides, the CDR3 is TGCGCCAGCAGCATTACAGGGGGCATTCCCCCCACAGATACGCAGTATTTT. This translates into CASSITGGIPPTDTQYF. The whole variable domain, remainder taken from reference TRBV5-1 and TRBJ2-3, is KAGVTQTPRYLIKTRGQQVTLSCSPISGHRSVSWYQQTPGQGLQFLFEYFSETQRNKGNFPGRFSGRQFSNSRSEMNVSTLELGDSALYLCASSITGGIPPTDTQYFGPGTRLTVL.

This clonotype was recorded many times. The chain has TRBV15 and TRBJ2-7; D gene uncertain. Per germline, CDR1 LNHNV and CDR2 YYDKDF (reference sequence). The V end lost 0 bases, the J end lost 6 bases, and 6 bases lay between the germline ends. CDR3 length: 12 residues. The CDR3: CATSRDFGEQYF. The CDR3 coding sequence is TGTGCCACCAGCAGAGATTTTGGCGAGCAGTACTTC.

This chain joins TRBV5-4 and TRBJ2-5; 10 nucleotides line up with TRBD2. The CDR3 spans 16 residues. V was clipped by 0 bases and J by 4 bases; unmatched bases: 6. Germline-derived CDR1 and CDR2 are SGHNT and YYREEE (reference sequence). The CDR3 loop reads CASSLEPSGGLETQYF. The CDR3 nucleotides read TGTGCCAGCAGCTTGGAGCCTAGCGGGGGCCTAGAGACCCAGTACTTC. Together with reference TRBV5-4 and TRBJ2-5, the CDR3 gives the full variable domain: ETGVTQSPTHLIKTRGQQVTLRCSSQSGHNTVSWYQQALGQGPQFIFQYYREEENGRGNFPPRFSGLQFPNYSSELNVNALELDDSALYLCASSLEPSGGLETQYFGPGTRLLVL.

This clonotype has ten or more counts. The gene calls are TRBV18 and TRBJ2-1; possible D gene TRBD2, 5 bases. Germline V gene sequence: CDR1 KGHSH, CDR2 LQKENI. The length of the CDR3 is 15 residues. Between the trimmed V and J ends, which lost 3 bases and 2 bases, there was a span of 11 bases. CDR3 sequence: CASSPGNRAYNEQFF. In DNA, the CDR3 is TGTGCCAGCTCACCCGGGAACAGAGCCTACAATGAGCAGTTCTTC.